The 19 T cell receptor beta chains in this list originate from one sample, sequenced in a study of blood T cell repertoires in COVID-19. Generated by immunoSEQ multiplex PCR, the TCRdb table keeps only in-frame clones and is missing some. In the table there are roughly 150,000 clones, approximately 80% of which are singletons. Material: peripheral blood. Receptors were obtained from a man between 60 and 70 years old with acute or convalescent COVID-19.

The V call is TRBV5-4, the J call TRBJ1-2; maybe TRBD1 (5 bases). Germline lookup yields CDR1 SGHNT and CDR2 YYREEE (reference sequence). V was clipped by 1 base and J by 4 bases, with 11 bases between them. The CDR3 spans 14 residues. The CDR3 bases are TGTGCCAGCAGCTTGTTCCAGGGCCTCTATGGCTACACCTTC. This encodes CASSLFQGLYGYTF.

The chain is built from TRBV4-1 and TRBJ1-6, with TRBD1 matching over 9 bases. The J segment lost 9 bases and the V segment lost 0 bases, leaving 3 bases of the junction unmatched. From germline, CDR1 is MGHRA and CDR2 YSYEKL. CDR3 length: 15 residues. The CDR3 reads CASSQEGQGISPLHF. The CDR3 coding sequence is TGCGCCAGCAGCCAAGAAGGACAGGGGATTTCACCCCTCCACTTT.

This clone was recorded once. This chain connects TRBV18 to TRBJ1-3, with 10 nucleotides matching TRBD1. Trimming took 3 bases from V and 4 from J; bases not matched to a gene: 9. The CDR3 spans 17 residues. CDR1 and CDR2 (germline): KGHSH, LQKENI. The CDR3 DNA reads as TGTGCCAGCTCACCGGCCGGGACAGGGGACGCCGGAAACACCATATATTTT. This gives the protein CASSPAGTGDAGNTIYF. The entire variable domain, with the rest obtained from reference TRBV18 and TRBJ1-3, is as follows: NAGVMQNPRHLVRRRGQEARLRCSPMKGHSHVYWYRQLPEEGLKFMVYLQKENIIDESGMPKERFSAEFPKEGPSILRIQQVVRGDSAAYFCASSPAGTGDAGNTIYFGEGSWLTVV.

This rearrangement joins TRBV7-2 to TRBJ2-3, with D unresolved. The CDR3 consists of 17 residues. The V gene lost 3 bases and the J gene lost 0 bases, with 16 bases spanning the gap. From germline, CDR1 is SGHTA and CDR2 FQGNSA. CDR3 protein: CASSFLRVQTSTDTQYF. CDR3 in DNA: TGTGCCAGCAGCTTTTTACGGGTACAAACTAGCACAGATACGCAGTATTTT.

CDR3 DNA: TGTGCCAGCAGCCAGAGGCAGACAGGGGGTCAGCCCCAGCATTTT. Its translation is CASSQRQTGGQPQHF. The V gene is TRBV6-6, the J gene TRBJ1-5, with 9 bases aligning to TRBD1. Germline V gives CDR1 MNHNY, CDR2 SVGAGI (reference sequence). The ends lost 6 bases at V and 6 bases at J; junction bases unmatched: 9. The CDR3 consists of 15 residues.

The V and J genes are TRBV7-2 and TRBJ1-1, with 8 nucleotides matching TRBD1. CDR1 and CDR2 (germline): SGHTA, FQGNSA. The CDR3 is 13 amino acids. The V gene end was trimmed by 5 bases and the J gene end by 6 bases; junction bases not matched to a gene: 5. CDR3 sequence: CASSSQQGAEAFF. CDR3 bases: TGTGCCAGCAGCAGTCAACAGGGGGCTGAAGCTTTCTTT. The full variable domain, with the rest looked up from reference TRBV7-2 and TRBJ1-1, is GAGVSQSPSNKVTEKGKDVELRCDPISGHTALYWYRQSLGQGLEFLIYFQGNSAPDKSGLPSDRFSAERTGGSVSTLTIQRTQQEDSAVYLCASSSQQGAEAFFGQGTRLTVV.

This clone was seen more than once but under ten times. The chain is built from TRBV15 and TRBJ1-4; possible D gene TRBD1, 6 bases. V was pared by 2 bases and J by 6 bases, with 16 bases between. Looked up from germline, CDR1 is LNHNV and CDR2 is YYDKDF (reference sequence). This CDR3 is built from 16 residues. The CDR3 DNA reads TGTGCCACCAGCAGATCGCAGGGGCGCATATATGAAAAACTGTTTTTT. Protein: CATSRSQGRIYEKLFF.

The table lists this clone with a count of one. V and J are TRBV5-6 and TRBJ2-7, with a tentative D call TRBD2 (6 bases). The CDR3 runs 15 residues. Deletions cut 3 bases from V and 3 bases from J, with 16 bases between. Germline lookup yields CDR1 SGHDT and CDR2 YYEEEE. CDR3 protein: CASSSIGAGSYEQYF. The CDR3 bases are TGTGCCAGCAGCTCAATTGGGGCGGGGAGCTACGAGCAGTACTTC. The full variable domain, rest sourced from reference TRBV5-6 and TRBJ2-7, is DAGVTQSPTHLIKTRGQQVTLRCSPKSGHDTVSWYQQALGQGPQFIFQYYEEEERQRGNFPDRFSGHQFPNYSSELNVNALLLGDSALYLCASSSIGAGSYEQYFGPGTRLTVT.

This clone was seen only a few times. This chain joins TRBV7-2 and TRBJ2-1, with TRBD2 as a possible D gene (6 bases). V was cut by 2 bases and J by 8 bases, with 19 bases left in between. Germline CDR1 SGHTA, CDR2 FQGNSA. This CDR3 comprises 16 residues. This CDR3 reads CASSLRLAQTPHEQFF. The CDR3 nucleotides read TGTGCCAGCAGCTTACGGCTAGCGCAAACACCCCATGAGCAGTTCTTC.

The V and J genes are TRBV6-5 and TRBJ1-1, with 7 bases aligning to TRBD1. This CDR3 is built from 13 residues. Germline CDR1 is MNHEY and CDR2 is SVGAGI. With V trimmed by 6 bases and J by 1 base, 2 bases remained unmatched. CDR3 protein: CASSRQGNTEAFF. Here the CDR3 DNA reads TGTGCCAGCAGCAGACAGGGGAACACTGAAGCTTTCTTT.

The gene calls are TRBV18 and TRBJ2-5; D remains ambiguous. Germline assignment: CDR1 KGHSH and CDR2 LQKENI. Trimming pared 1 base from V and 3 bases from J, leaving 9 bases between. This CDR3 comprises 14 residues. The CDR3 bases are TGTGCCAGCTCACCACGTCCCGGAGAAGAGACCCAGTACTTC. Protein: CASSPRPGEETQYF.

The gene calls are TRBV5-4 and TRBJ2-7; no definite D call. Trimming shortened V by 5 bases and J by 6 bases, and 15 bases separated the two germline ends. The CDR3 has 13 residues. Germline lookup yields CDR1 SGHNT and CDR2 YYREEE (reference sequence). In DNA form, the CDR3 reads TGTGCCAGCAGTCGGCCGGGTTCGGGCGAGCAGTACTTC. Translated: CASSRPGSGEQYF.

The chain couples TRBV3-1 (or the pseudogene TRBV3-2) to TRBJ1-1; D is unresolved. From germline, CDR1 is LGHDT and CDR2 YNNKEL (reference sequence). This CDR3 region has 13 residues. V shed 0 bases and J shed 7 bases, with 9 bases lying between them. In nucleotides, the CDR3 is TGTGCCAGCAGCCAAGAACGCGGGTTTGAAGCTTTCTTT. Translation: CASSQERGFEAFF.

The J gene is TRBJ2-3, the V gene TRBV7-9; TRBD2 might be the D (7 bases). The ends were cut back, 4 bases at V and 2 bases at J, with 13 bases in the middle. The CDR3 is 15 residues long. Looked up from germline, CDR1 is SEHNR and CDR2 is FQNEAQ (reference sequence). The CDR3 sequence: CASSWAGGPTDTQYF. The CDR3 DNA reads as TGTGCCAGCAGCTGGGCCGGGGGGCCCACAGATACGCAGTATTTT.

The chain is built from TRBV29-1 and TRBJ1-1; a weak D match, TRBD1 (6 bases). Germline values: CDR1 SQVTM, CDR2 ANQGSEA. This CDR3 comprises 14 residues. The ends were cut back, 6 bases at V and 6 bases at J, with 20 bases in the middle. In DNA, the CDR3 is TGCAGCGTGGGGGCTCGGGGTGGGGCGCCTGAAGCTTTCTTT. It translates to CSVGARGGAPEAFF.

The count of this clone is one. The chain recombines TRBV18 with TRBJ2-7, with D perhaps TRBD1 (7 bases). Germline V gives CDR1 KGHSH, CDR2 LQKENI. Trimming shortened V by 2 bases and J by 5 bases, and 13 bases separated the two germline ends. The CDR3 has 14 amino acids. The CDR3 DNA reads TGTGCCAGCTCACCAACATCCAGGGGGGACGAGCAGTACTTC. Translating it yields CASSPTSRGDEQYF.

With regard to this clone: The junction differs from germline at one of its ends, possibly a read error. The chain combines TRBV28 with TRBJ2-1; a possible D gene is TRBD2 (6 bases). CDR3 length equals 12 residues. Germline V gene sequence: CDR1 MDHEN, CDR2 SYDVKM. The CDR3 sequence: CASSLNAGISVF. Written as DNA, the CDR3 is TGTGCCAGCAGTCTAAATGCGGGAATTTCGGTCTTC.

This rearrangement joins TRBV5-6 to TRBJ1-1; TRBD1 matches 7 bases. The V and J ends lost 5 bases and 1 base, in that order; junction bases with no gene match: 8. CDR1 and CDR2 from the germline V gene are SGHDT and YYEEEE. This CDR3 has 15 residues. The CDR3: CASRAWDRPNTEAFF. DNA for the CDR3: TGTGCCAGCAGGGCCTGGGACAGACCGAACACTGAAGCTTTCTTT.

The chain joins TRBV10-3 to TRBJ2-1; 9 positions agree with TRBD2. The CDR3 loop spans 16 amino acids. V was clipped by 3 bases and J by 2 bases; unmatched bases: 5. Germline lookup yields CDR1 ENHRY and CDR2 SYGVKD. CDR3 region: CAISDGAGGPYNEQFF. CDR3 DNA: TGTGCCATCAGTGATGGAGCGGGAGGCCCCTACAATGAGCAGTTCTTC.